Following are 30 T cell receptor beta chains from one sample sequenced in a study of blood T cell repertoires in COVID-19. Produced via immunoSEQ multiplex PCR; TCRdb's table is partial and in-frame only. This table holds around 60,000 clones, over 75% found once. Sequencing was performed on peripheral blood. All receptors come from a man between 45 and 60 years old with active COVID-19.

The chain combines TRBV2 with TRBJ2-2, with 8 bases aligning to TRBD1. CDR3 length: 15 amino acids. The germline CDR1 and CDR2 sequences are SNHLY and FYNNEI. V dropped 6 bases and J dropped 3; count of bases not matched to a gene: 6. The CDR3 DNA reads as TGTGCCAGCAGCCGGACAGGGAGCGACACCGGGGAGCTGTTTTTT. It translates to CASSRTGSDTGELFF. Drawing the rest from reference TRBV2 and TRBJ2-2, the complete variable domain is EPEVTQTPSHQVTQMGQEVILRCVPISNHLYFYWYRQILGQKVEFLVSFYNNEISEKSEIFDDQFSVERPDGSNFTLKIRSTKLEDSAMYFCASSRTGSDTGELFFGEGSRLTVL.

The gene calls are TRBV7-2 and TRBJ2-7, with 7 bases fitting TRBD2. The germline V gene encodes CDR1 SGHTA and CDR2 FQGNSA. Unmatched junction bases numbered 7, after V lost 1 base and J lost 4 bases. The CDR3 is made up of 15 amino acids. DNA for the CDR3: TGTGCCAGCAGCTTAGTGATGGGGAGGGATTACGAGCAGTACTTC. It yields the protein CASSLVMGRDYEQYF.

A single count supports this clone. The rearrangement links TRBV5-4 to TRBJ2-4; 8 bases are shared with TRBD2. This CDR3 has 15 amino acids. Looked up from germline, CDR1 is SGHNT and CDR2 is YYREEE (reference sequence). V dropped 4 bases and J dropped 0; count of bases not matched to a gene: 3. CDR3 DNA: TGTGCCAGCAGCCCGGGGGGGATAGCCAAAAACATTCAGTACTTC. Encoded protein: CASSPGGIAKNIQYF.

The genes are TRBV24-1 and TRBJ1-1, with D hard to call. This CDR3 contains 14 residues. V shed 7 bases and J shed 2 bases, with 13 bases lying between them. The V gene's germline CDR1 is KGHDR and CDR2 SFDVKD. The CDR3 spells CATRAGFGNTEAFF. CDR3 coding DNA: TGTGCCACCAGGGCGGGGTTCGGTAACACTGAAGCTTTCTTT.

The rearrangement uses TRBV5-6 and TRBJ1-2; tentatively, D is TRBD1 (5 bases). The CDR3 extends over 14 amino acids. V dropped 7 bases and J dropped 3 bases, with 16 bases sitting between them. Germline V gene lookup returns CDR1 SGHDT and CDR2 YYEEEE. CDR3 nucleotides: TGTGCCAGCTTGTCGAGGGGACTGGACTATGGCTACACCTTC. Its protein is CASLSRGLDYGYTF.

The chain employs TRBV4-1 and TRBJ1-2; no firm D call. CDR1 is MGHRA and CDR2 is YSYEKL in the germline V gene. The length of the CDR3 is 16 residues. V shed 0 bases and J shed 4 bases, with 15 bases lying between them. CDR3 in amino acids: CASSQEVAPFAYGYTF. The CDR3 DNA reads TGCGCCAGCAGCCAAGAGGTGGCCCCCTTTGCCTATGGCTACACCTTC.

This rearrangement joins TRBV6-5 to TRBJ1-2, with D perhaps TRBD1 (5 bases). Trimming left V 6 bases short and J 4 bases short, with 15 bases between. This CDR3 region has 14 residues. Germline V gene lookup returns CDR1 MNHEY and CDR2 SVGAGI. The CDR3 protein is CASSREQGLYGYTF. CDR3 DNA sequence: TGTGCCAGCAGCAGAGAGCAGGGTCTCTATGGCTACACCTTC.

The chain employs TRBV4-2 and TRBJ2-3, with TRBD2 matching over 10 bases. This CDR3 is built from 16 residues. Trimming removed 2 bases from V and 1 base from J; junction bases left unmatched: 3. Germline V gene data show CDR1 as LGHNA and CDR2 as YNFKEQ. The CDR3, as DNA: TGTGCCAGCAGCCAACAAGCGGGGGGGGGCACAGATACGCAGTATTTT. This translates into CASSQQAGGGTDTQYF.

The gene calls are TRBV5-1 and TRBJ2-1, with 9 bases that match TRBD1. Germline lookup yields CDR1 SGHRS and CDR2 YFSETQ. This CDR3 spans 14 amino acids. V gave up 4 bases and J gave up 8 bases; unmatched junction bases: 7. Here the CDR3 reads CASSPGTGKDEQFF. CDR3 coding DNA: TGCGCCAGCAGCCCCGGGACAGGGAAAGATGAGCAGTTCTTC.

The V and J genes are TRBV7-8 and TRBJ2-3; TRBD2 matches at 8 bases. V gave up 5 bases and J gave up 0 bases; unmatched junction bases: 16. Germline lookup yields CDR1 SGHVS and CDR2 FQNEAQ. The CDR3 consists of 19 residues. DNA of the CDR3: TGTGCCAGCAGCCCCTATAGACTAGCGAGCTCACCTAGCACAGATACGCAGTATTTT. It encodes CASSPYRLASSPSTDTQYF.

This sequence joins TRBV5-1 and TRBJ2-3; D might be TRBD2 (7 bases). Looked up from germline, CDR1 is SGHRS and CDR2 is YFSETQ. The CDR3 extends over 16 amino acids. Between the trimmed V and J ends, which lost 2 bases and 6 bases, there was a span of 19 bases. This chain's CDR3 is CASSLLVGGPSDTQYF. The CDR3 DNA sequence: TGCGCCAGCAGCTTACTTGTCGGGGGGCCCTCGGATACGCAGTATTTT.

The chain couples TRBV5-1 to TRBJ2-5; D possibly corresponds to TRBD2 (5 bases). CDR1 is SGHRS and CDR2 is YFSETQ in the germline V gene. The V end lost 6 bases, the J end lost 7 bases, and 16 bases lay between the germline ends. The CDR3 runs to 13 residues. CDR3 in amino acids: CASKRTEEGTQYF. The CDR3 nucleotides are TGCGCCAGCAAGCGGACGGAAGAGGGGACCCAGTACTTC.

The rearrangement links TRBV4-1 to TRBJ2-3; 7 nucleotides match TRBD2. The CDR3 length is 14 residues. J gave up 0 bases and V 6 bases, and 3 bases lay outside the gene matches. Looked up from germline, CDR1 is MGHRA and CDR2 is YSYEKL. The CDR3 nucleotides read TGCGCCAGCAGGCTAGCGGTTAGCACAGATACGCAGTATTTT. It codes for CASRLAVSTDTQYF.

This sequence joins TRBV2 and TRBJ1-3; D call uncertain. Germline V gives CDR1 SNHLY, CDR2 FYNNEI. Trimming removed 6 bases at V and 5 bases at J, with 20 bases between. The CDR3 loop spans 16 amino acids. The CDR3 DNA is TGTGCCAGCAGCGAGGGTTTTTTCAGCGGAAGAAACACCATATATTTT. This codes for CASSEGFFSGRNTIYF.

CDR3 nucleotides: TGTGCCAGCAGTTACTCGAGGTGGTCTAATGAAAAACTGTTTTTT. Its translation: CASSYSRWSNEKLFF. The V call is TRBV6-7, the J call TRBJ1-4, with unresolved D. TRBV6-7 is marked as an open reading frame, function uncertain. This CDR3 region has 15 residues. The ends were cut back, 0 bases at V and 3 bases at J, with 8 bases in the middle.

The chain uses TRBV4-1 and TRBJ2-7; 12 positions match TRBD2. The germline gives CDR1 MGHRA, CDR2 YSYEKL. This CDR3 is built from 16 residues. V was pared by 3 bases and J by 4 bases, with 7 bases of the junction left unmatched. The CDR3 protein is CASSHPTSGGIYEQYF. The CDR3 DNA reads TGCGCCAGCAGCCACCCGACTAGCGGGGGAATTTACGAGCAGTACTTC.

The V call is TRBV24-1, the J call TRBJ1-2; weak D call: TRBD1 (6 bases). CDR3 length equals 18 residues. CDR1 is KGHDR, CDR2 SFDVKD, per germline. The V end was cut by 9 bases, the J end by 7 bases, with 32 bases between. CDR3 protein: CATFDAGGRDPPRGGYTF. CDR3 DNA sequence: TGTGCCACCTTCGACGCCGGGGGGCGAGATCCACCACGTGGTGGCTACACCTTC.

The rearrangement uses TRBV24-1 and TRBJ1-1; TRBD1 might be the D (5 bases). Per the germline V gene, CDR1 is KGHDR and CDR2 is SFDVKD. CDR3 length: 12 residues. V was shortened by 9 bases and J by 7 bases, with 14 bases between the two germline ends. The CDR3 loop reads CATRTQGGEAFF. CDR3 DNA sequence: TGTGCCACCCGCACCCAGGGAGGTGAAGCTTTCTTT.

V gene TRBV19 combines with J gene TRBJ1-1; possibly TRBD1 for D (5 bases). V dropped 3 bases and J dropped 0 bases, with 17 bases sitting between them. Per germline, CDR1 LNHDA and CDR2 SQIVND (reference sequence). The CDR3 extends over 17 amino acids. The CDR3 sequence is CASSMGGGRTLNTEAFF. The CDR3 DNA is TGTGCCAGTAGTATGGGGGGAGGCAGGACGTTGAACACTGAAGCTTTCTTT.

The rearrangement uses TRBV11-2 and TRBJ1-3, with no clear D. V lost 3 bases and J lost 0, with 9 bases in between. CDR3 length: 15 residues. Germline V CDR1 and CDR2: SGHAT, FQNNGV. Here the CDR3 reads CASSFRPGSGNTIYF. The CDR3, as DNA: TGTGCCAGCAGCTTCCGGCCGGGCTCTGGAAACACCATATATTTT.

This chain joins TRBV27 and TRBJ2-1; D might be TRBD1 (6 bases). The V gene's germline CDR1 is MNHEY and CDR2 SMNVEV (reference sequence). CDR3 length: 12 residues. Trimming cost V 7 bases and J 4 bases, with 8 bases left between them. CDR3 sequence (DNA): TGTGCCAGCAAAACAGGGTACAATGAGCAGTTCTTC. It specifies CASKTGYNEQFF.

The gene calls are TRBV25-1 and TRBJ1-2; weak D call: TRBD1 (5 bases). Trimming removed 5 bases from V and 4 bases from J, with 11 bases in between. The CDR3 sequence is 13 residues long. CDR1 is MGHDK, CDR2 SYGVNS, per germline. CDR3 nucleotide sequence: TGTGCCAGCAGTTCACCCACAGGCTATGGCTACACCTTC. Its protein product is CASSSPTGYGYTF.

About this clone: The sample carries other DNA sequences with the same CDR3. The chain is built from TRBV9 and TRBJ1-1, with D hard to call. Germline CDR1 and CDR2: SGDLS and YYNGEE. V shed 0 bases and J shed 2 bases, with 5 bases lying between them. There are 13 residues in the CDR3. As DNA, the CDR3 is TGTGCCAGCAGCGTAGCCGTAAACACTGAAGCTTTCTTT. Translating gives CASSVAVNTEAFF.

This rearrangement joins TRBV7-8 to TRBJ2-7, with 8 bases fitting TRBD1. The CDR3 runs 13 residues. Per germline, CDR1 SGHVS and CDR2 FQNEAQ. V gave up 5 bases and J gave up 5 bases; unmatched junction bases: 5. The CDR3 reads CASSRTGFNEQYF. The DNA of the CDR3 is TGTGCCAGCAGCCGGACAGGGTTTAACGAGCAGTACTTC. The full variable domain, rest sourced from reference TRBV7-8 and TRBJ2-7, is GAGVSQSPRYKVAKRGQDVALRCDPISGHVSLFWYQQALGQGPEFLTYFQNEAQLDKSGLPSDRFFAERPEGSVSTLKIQRTQQEDSAVYLCASSRTGFNEQYFGPGTRLTVT.

This chain joins TRBV7-8 and TRBJ2-5, with 10 bases fitting TRBD2. Germline CDR1 is SGHVS and CDR2 is FQNEAQ. The CDR3 extends over 16 amino acids. Trimming at V came to 2 bases and at J to 5 bases, leaving 8 bases not matched to a gene. This chain's CDR3 is CASSLQRGGRSETQYF. The CDR3 nucleotides are TGTGCCAGCAGCTTACAGCGGGGGGGCCGGTCCGAGACCCAGTACTTC.

This clone was observed a single time. This chain connects TRBV23-1 to TRBJ1-3; D is ambiguous. TRBV23-1 is an ORF, and what it does is uncertain. Trimming removed 3 bases at V and 0 bases at J, with 6 bases between. CDR3 size: 14 residues. The CDR3 loop is CASSQPISGNTIYF. CDR3 nucleotide sequence: TGCGCCAGCAGTCAGCCTATCTCTGGAAACACCATATATTTT.

This chain connects TRBV29-1 to TRBJ2-7; D unresolved. CDR3 length: 14 amino acids. V lost 6 bases to trimming and J lost 0 bases, with 15 bases between them. Germline V gene sequence: CDR1 SQVTM, CDR2 ANQGSEA. CDR3 region: CSVTGVLSSYEQYF. DNA for the CDR3: TGCAGCGTCACTGGAGTCCTAAGCTCCTACGAGCAGTACTTC.

The V call is TRBV5-4, the J call TRBJ2-5; 13 nucleotides align to TRBD2. The germline CDR1 and CDR2 sequences are SGHNT and YYREEE (reference sequence). This CDR3 comprises 17 residues. V dropped 4 bases and J dropped 2; count of bases not matched to a gene: 8. CDR3 nucleotide sequence: TGTGCCAGCAGCGCACAGACTAGCGGGGGGCCTCAAGAGACCCAGTACTTC. This translates into CASSAQTSGGPQETQYF.

V is TRBV19 and J is TRBJ2-3, with 11 bases fitting TRBD2. Germline assignment: CDR1 LNHDA and CDR2 SQIVND (reference sequence). J lost 2 bases, V lost 6 bases, and 7 bases had no gene match. The CDR3 is made up of 16 amino acids. The CDR3 nucleotides read TGTGCCAGTAGCATGACTAGCGGGGCTCCCACAGATACGCAGTATTTT. Encoded protein: CASSMTSGAPTDTQYF.

This chain links TRBV11-2 with TRBJ2-6, with 7 bases that match TRBD1. J was trimmed by 8 bases and V by 4 bases; bases with no gene match: 2. This CDR3 has 13 amino acids. CDR1 is SGHAT and CDR2 is FQNNGV in the germline V gene. CDR3 DNA sequence: TGTGCCAGCAGCTCACAGGGGCCCAACGTCCTGACTTTC. This encodes CASSSQGPNVLTF.